The entry below gives a single TCR beta chain sequence along with its context. Its target is unknown. The germline V and J ends were trimmed by 6 bases and 4 bases, with 15 bases remaining between them. Germline V lookup: CDR1 KGHSH, CDR2 LQKENI. The CDR3 covers 15 residues. Here immunoSEQ multiplex PCR was the method, and the copy in TCRdb shows in-frame clones only, minus some. The repertoire includes about 19,000 clones, about four fifths of them detected once, and less than 2% sits in the top ten. This specimen comes from a study of early stage breast cancer tumors. Looking at the study overall: ER+/PR+/HER2- status applied to about 80% of the 16 invasive breast tumors. Study-level findings and limits: Functional markers like CD4, CD8 and FOXP3 were missed in bulk sequencing.

J is TRBJ1-4 and V is TRBV18; TRBD1 might be the D (6 bases). The sample taken for sequencing was blood. The receptor was derived from a person aged 70 to 85 with breast cancer. The CDR3 DNA follows: TGTGCCAGCTCTCGTACAGGGCGTGGTAATGAAAAACTGTTTTTT. The encoded protein is CASSRTGRGNEKLFF.